A single sample is the source of the 5 T cell receptor beta chains below, sequenced in a study of cytomegalovirus exposure and HLA in healthy donors. PCR was performed using 60 Vbeta and 13 Jbeta primers. TCRdb's table, derived via immunoSEQ multiplex PCR, lists solely in-frame clones and lacks some. Of fewer than 200,000 clones listed, 82% were seen once; the top ten hold around a tenth. The sample was PBMCs. The receptors derive from a man aged 50-59 years in good health and CMV-seropositive.

The rearrangement links TRBV10-2 to TRBJ2-7; 7 nucleotides agree with TRBD2. Trimming at V came to 2 bases and at J to 5 bases, leaving 6 bases not matched to a gene. Germline CDR1 and CDR2: WSHSY and SAAADI. The CDR3 totals 14 residues. The CDR3 protein is CASSERREWNEQYF. CDR3 DNA: TGCGCCAGCAGTGAGAGGCGGGAGTGGAACGAGCAGTACTTC.

This chain joins TRBV27 and TRBJ2-1, with a possible D match to TRBD1 (7 bases). Germline V gene lookup returns CDR1 MNHEY and CDR2 SMNVEV (reference sequence). The CDR3 covers 19 residues. The V end was cut by 1 base, the J end by 7 bases, with 26 bases between. DNA of the CDR3: TGTGCCAGCAGTTTATACAGATCACAGGAGGGGGCGTTTTTGAATGAGCAGTTCTTC. Protein product: CASSLYRSQEGAFLNEQFF.

The J gene is TRBJ2-5, the V gene TRBV7-2; D remains ambiguous. The CDR3 runs 14 residues. Germline assignment: CDR1 SGHTA and CDR2 FQGNSA. The V end was cut by 1 base, the J end by 1 base, with 7 bases between. The CDR3 spells CASSLGAIQETQYF. As DNA, the CDR3 is TGTGCCAGCAGCTTAGGGGCGATCCAAGAGACCCAGTACTTC.

This clone appeared once. The rearrangement uses TRBV28 and TRBJ2-7, with D possibly matching TRBD1 (5 bases). Trimming removed 5 bases at V and 6 bases at J, with 17 bases between. CDR3 length equals 14 residues. The germline gives CDR1 MDHEN, CDR2 SYDVKM. CDR3 protein: CASSPPDIRGEQYF. As DNA, the CDR3 is TGTGCCAGCAGTCCACCGGACATTAGAGGCGAGCAGTACTTC. The variable domain in full, with the rest retrieved from reference TRBV28 and TRBJ2-7, is DVKVTQSSRYLVKRTGEKVFLECVQDMDHENMFWYRQDPGLGLRLIYFSYDVKMKEKGDIPEGYSVSREKKERFSLILESASTNQTSMYLCASSPPDIRGEQYFGPGTRLTVT.

The rearrangement joins TRBV7-8 to TRBJ2-7, with D possibly being TRBD2 (5 bases). V lost 1 base, J lost 2 bases, and 9 bases lay in between. CDR1 is SGHVS, CDR2 FQNEAQ, per germline. The CDR3 extends over 14 amino acids. The CDR3 here is CASSLGGSAYEQYF. In DNA form, the CDR3 reads TGTGCCAGCAGCTTAGGAGGGTCAGCCTACGAGCAGTACTTC.